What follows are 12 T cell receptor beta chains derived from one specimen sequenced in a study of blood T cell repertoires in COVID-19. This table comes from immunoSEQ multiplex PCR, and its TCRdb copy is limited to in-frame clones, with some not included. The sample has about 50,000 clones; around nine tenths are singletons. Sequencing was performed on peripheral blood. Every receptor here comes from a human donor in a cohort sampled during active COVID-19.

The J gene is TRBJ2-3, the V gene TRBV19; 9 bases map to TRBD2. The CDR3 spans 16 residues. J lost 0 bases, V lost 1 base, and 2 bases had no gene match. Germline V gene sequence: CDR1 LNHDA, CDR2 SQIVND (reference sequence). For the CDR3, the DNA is TGTGCCAGTAGTATAGCCCTAGCGGGGAGCACAGATACGCAGTATTTT. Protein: CASSIALAGSTDTQYF.

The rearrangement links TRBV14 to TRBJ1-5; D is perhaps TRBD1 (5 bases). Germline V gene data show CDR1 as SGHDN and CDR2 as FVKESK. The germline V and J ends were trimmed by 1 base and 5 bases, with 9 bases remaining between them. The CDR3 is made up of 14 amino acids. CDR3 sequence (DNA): TGTGCCAGCAGCCAAGGGAGGGGCCATCAGCCCCAGCATTTT. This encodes CASSQGRGHQPQHF.

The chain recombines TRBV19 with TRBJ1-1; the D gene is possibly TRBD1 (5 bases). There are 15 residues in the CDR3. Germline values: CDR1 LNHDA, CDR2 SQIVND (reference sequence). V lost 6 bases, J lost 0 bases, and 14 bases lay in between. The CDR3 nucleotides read TGTGCCAGTAGCCCGTTGGGGGGACTGAACACTGAAGCTTTCTTT. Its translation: CASSPLGGLNTEAFF.

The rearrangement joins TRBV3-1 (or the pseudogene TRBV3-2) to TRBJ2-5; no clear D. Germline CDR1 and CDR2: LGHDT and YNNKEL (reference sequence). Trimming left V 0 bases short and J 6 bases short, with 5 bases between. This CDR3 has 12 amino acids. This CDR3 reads CASSQDGQTQYF. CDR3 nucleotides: TGTGCCAGCAGCCAAGATGGGCAGACCCAGTACTTC.

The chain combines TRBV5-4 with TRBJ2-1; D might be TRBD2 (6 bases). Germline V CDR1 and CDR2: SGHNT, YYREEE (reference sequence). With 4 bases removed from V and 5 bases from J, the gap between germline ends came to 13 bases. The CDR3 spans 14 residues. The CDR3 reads CASSLPSVNNEQFF. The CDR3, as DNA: TGTGCCAGCAGCCTCCCTAGCGTGAACAATGAGCAGTTCTTC. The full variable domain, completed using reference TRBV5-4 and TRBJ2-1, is ETGVTQSPTHLIKTRGQQVTLRCSSQSGHNTVSWYQQALGQGPQFIFQYYREEENGRGNFPPRFSGLQFPNYSSELNVNALELDDSALYLCASSLPSVNNEQFFGPGTRLTVL.

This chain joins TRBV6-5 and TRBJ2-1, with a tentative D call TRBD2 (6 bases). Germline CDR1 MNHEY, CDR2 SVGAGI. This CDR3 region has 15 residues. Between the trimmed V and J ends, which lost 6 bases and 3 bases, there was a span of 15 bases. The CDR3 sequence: CASSPWGGDYNEQFF. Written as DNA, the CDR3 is TGTGCCAGCAGCCCCTGGGGAGGCGACTACAATGAGCAGTTCTTC.

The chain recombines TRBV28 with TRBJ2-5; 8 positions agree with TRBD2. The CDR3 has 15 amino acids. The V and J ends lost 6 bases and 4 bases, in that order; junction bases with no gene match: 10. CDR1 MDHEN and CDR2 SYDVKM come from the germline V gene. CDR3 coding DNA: TGTGCCAGCAGCTCGTCGACTAGCGCGGCAGAGACCCAGTACTTC. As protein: CASSSSTSAAETQYF.

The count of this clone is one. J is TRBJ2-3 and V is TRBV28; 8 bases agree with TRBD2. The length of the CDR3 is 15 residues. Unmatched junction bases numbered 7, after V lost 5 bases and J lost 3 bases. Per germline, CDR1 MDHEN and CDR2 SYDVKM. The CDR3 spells CASSQSGSGTDTQYF. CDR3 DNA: TGTGCCAGCAGTCAGAGCGGGAGTGGGACAGATACGCAGTATTTT. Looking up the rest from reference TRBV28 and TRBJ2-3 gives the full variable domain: DVKVTQSSRYLVKRTGEKVFLECVQDMDHENMFWYRQDPGLGLRLIYFSYDVKMKEKGDIPEGYSVSREKKERFSLILESASTNQTSMYLCASSQSGSGTDTQYFGPGTRLTVL.

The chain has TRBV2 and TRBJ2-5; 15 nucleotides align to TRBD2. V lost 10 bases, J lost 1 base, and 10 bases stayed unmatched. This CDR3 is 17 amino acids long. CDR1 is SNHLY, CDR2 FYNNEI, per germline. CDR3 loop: CATLRGGLAGGQETQYF. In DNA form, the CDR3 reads TGTGCCACCCTTCGGGGGGGACTAGCGGGGGGCCAAGAGACCCAGTACTTC.

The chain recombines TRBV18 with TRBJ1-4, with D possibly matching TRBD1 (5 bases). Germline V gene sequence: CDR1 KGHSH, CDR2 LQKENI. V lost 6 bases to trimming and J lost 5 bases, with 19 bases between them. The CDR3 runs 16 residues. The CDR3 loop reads CASSLRGGTQNEKLFF. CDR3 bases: TGTGCCAGCTCTCTTCGAGGCGGGACCCAAAATGAAAAACTGTTTTTT.

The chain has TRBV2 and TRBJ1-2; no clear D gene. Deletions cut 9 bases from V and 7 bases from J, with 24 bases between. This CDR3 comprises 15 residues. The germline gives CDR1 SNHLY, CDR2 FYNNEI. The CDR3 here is CARTLPSPLGSGYTF. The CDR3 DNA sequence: TGTGCCAGAACCCTCCCAAGCCCTCTGGGGAGTGGCTACACCTTC.

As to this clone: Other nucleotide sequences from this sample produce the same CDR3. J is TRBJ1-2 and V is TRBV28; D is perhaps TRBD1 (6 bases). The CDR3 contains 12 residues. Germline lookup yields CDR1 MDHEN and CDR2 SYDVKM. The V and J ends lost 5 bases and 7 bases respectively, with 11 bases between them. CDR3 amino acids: CASSRGAGGYTF. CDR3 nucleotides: TGTGCCAGCAGTCGGGGGGCGGGTGGCTACACCTTC.